This T cell receptor beta chain was observed in a study of Ad26.COV2.S vaccination and SARS-CoV-2 variants. The overall study: Dosing was one shot or two shots 56 days apart.

Germline CDR1 reads SGHRS; CDR2 reads YFSETQ. The CDR3 sequence is 14 residues long. V was clipped by 3 bases and J by 1 base, with 10 bases between them. Profiling relied on immunoSEQ multiplex PCR, and the TCRdb table lists in-frame clones only, not all of them. The data show about 400,000 clones, 70% to 90% seen once. Treatment denoted: some 20 received Ad26.COV2.S at low or high dose, single or two shots; about five received placebo; per-sample allocation not given. Samples analyzed were those drawn on day 63 after the first vaccine or placebo injection. An Ad26 vector carrying the Wuhan-strain SARS-CoV-2 spike served as the vaccine.

This receptor was identified in a person aged 18-60 years who received the Ad26.COV2.S COVID-19 vaccine or a placebo. The source was peripheral blood, collected in a trial of Ad26.COV2.S vaccine versus placebo. The chain joins TRBV5-1 to TRBJ1-2, with no clear D. The CDR3 bases are TGCGCCAGCAGCTACAGCTCAAATAACTATGGCTACACCTTC. This translates into CASSYSSNNYGYTF.